Listed below are T cell receptor beta chains from one sample, sequenced in a study of cytomegalovirus exposure and HLA in healthy donors. Some clones are missing from TCRdb's copy, which holds only in-frame ones; the method was immunoSEQ multiplex PCR. The data show about 200,000 clones, around 85% seen once. Sequenced material: PBMCs. Receptors were obtained from a woman between 45 and 65 years old in good health and CMV-seronegative. The conserved cysteine and the conserved F or W are not part of the CDR3 here. D genes are given only for firm matches.

d_gene,v_gene,CDR3aa
.,TRBV7-3,ASSYTGSRETQY
.,TRBV7-3,ASSLDMATGELF
TRBD1,TRBV6-5,ATSRDRGYEQY
TRBD2,TRBV4-1,ASSQPSGRNNEQF
.,TRBV4-3,ASSQDRFFYGYT
TRBD2,TRBV6-5,ASSYSSGSYEQY
TRBD1,TRBV14,ASSRGQGLPYEQY
.,TRBV7-2,ASSLGGQNTGELF
.,TRBV27,ASSFARLGRRASLASTQY
.,TRBV14,ASRQGGETQY
.,TRBV27,ASSYRPSTYEQY
.,TRBV19,ASSWGGTPSGANVLT
.,TRBV11-3,ASSLGSVNEQF
.,TRBV18,ASSPGSDTEAF
.,TRBV27,ASSPIGTLPLSGELF
.,TRBV27,ASSPGLSSYEQY
.,TRBV28,ASSSGETKNIQY
TRBD2,TRBV19,ASSITLAGDNEQF
.,TRBV4-2,ASSQADFSSYNEQF
TRBD2,TRBV4-1,ASSQLGTSGSGSYEQY
.,TRBV7-6,ASSSGSGSYNEQF
TRBD2,TRBV28,ASSSGLGNTGELF
TRBD2,TRBV28,ASRDSGRAPNEQF
.,TRBV13,ASSLIGDSSRSTIY
.,TRBV5-1,ASSLKSRGLYNEQF
.,TRBV28,ASSLSYGYEQF